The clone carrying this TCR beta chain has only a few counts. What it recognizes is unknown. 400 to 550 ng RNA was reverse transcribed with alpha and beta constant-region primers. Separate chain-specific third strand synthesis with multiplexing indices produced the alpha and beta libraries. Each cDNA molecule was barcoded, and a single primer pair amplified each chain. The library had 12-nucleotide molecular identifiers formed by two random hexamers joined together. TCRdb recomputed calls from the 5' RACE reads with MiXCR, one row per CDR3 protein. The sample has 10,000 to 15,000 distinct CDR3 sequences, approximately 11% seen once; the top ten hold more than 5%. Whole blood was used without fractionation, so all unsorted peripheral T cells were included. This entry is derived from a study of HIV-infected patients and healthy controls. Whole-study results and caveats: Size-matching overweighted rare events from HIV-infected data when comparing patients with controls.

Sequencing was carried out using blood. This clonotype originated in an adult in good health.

DNA of the CDR3: TGTGCCAGCAGTTTACCAGCCGGGGAGCTGTTTTTT. Protein: CASSLPAGELFF. The genes are TRBV27 and TRBJ2-2; D remains ambiguous. The CDR3 is 12 amino acids. V gave up 2 bases and J gave up 6 bases, with 4 bases separating them. In germline, CDR1 is MNHEY, CDR2 SMNVEV (reference sequence).